Following are 32 T cell receptor beta chains from one sample sequenced in a study of shared clonotypes between healthy human individuals (TCRdb year 2020). Receptor amplification or capture employed the immunoSEQ multiplex PCR assay. TCRdb obtained this table from immuneACCESS and retained in-frame rearrangements with V and J assigned. These tables miss some clones; where compared with another copy, unresolved V genes account for less than half of the shortfall, and the remainder is unexplained. The table for this sample lists 850,000 to 1,200,000 clones; roughly 80% of them were counted only once. The ten largest clonotypes hold about 1.5% of the sample. Sequenced sample: memory CD4+ T cells sorted from blood. This sample's cell subset or site label indicates: CD45RA-negative fraction. Receptors originate from a man between 18 and 29 years old in good health.

The gene calls are TRBV5-1 and TRBJ2-5, with 9 bases lining up with TRBD2. CDR3 length equals 15 residues. Germline-derived CDR1 and CDR2 are SGHRS and YFSETQ. V trimming: 3 bases; J trimming: 1 base; junction bases outside the gene matches: 4. CDR3 region: CASSSLSGSQETQYF. CDR3 coding DNA: TGCGCCAGCAGCTCCCTTAGCGGGAGCCAAGAGACCCAGTACTTC.

This rearrangement joins TRBV7-2 to TRBJ2-3; 10 bases agree with TRBD2. This CDR3 has 15 residues. Germline trimming cut 5 bases from V and 5 bases from J; bases unmatched to any gene: 7. Germline V gives CDR1 SGHTA, CDR2 FQGNSA. CDR3 protein: CASSPRAGGGDTQYF. The CDR3, as DNA: TGTGCCAGCAGCCCCCGAGCGGGAGGGGGAGATACGCAGTATTTT.

This chain uses TRBV6-5 with TRBJ1-4; unclear D gene. Between the trimmed V and J ends, which lost 6 bases and 5 bases, there was a span of 7 bases. The germline gives CDR1 MNHEY, CDR2 SVGAGI. The length of the CDR3 is 12 residues. CDR3 DNA: TGTGCCAGCAGGCAGCGAAATGAAAAACTGTTTTTT. This translates into CASRQRNEKLFF.

J is TRBJ2-5 and V is TRBV6-6; 7 bases are shared with TRBD2. The CDR3 has 14 residues. Germline loops: CDR1 MNHNY, CDR2 SVGAGI (reference sequence). Trimming at V came to 4 bases and at J to 1 base, leaving 3 bases not matched to a gene. The CDR3 DNA is TGTGCCAGCAGTTTCGGGGGGAGCCAAGAGACCCAGTACTTC. Its protein product is CASSFGGSQETQYF.

This chain joins TRBV9 and TRBJ2-7; 10 bases are shared with TRBD2. The CDR3 is made up of 14 amino acids. V shed 4 bases and J 4 bases; nucleotides not matched to a gene: 5. Germline CDR1 and CDR2: SGDLS and YYNGEE. The CDR3 protein is CASSLLAGPYEQYF. The CDR3 DNA reads TGTGCCAGCAGCTTACTAGCGGGGCCATACGAGCAGTACTTC.

The chain has TRBV5-1 and TRBJ1-2, with 8 bases that match TRBD1. This CDR3 is built from 15 residues. Trimming took 2 bases from V and 3 from J; bases not matched to a gene: 6. Per the germline V gene, CDR1 is SGHRS and CDR2 is YFSETQ. The CDR3: CASSFNRGWDYGYTF. The DNA for the CDR3 is TGCGCCAGCAGCTTTAACAGGGGGTGGGACTATGGCTACACCTTC.

The chain uses TRBV6-1 and TRBJ1-3; a weak D match, TRBD1 (6 bases). V lost 1 base to trimming and J lost 0 bases, with 10 bases between them. The CDR3 covers 16 residues. The V gene's germline CDR1 is MNHNS and CDR2 SASEGT. The CDR3 sequence: CASSEGGLSSGNTIYF. The CDR3 coding sequence is TGTGCCAGCAGTGAAGGGGGGCTGAGCTCTGGAAACACCATATATTTT.

The chain uses TRBV4-1 and TRBJ1-5; no clear D gene. The CDR3 extends over 16 amino acids. The V and J ends lost 1 base and 0 bases respectively, with 10 bases between them. Per germline, CDR1 MGHRA and CDR2 YSYEKL. In DNA, the CDR3 is TGCGCCAGCAGCCAAGGTACCTCTTATAGCAATCAGCCCCAGCATTTT. Translated, it gives CASSQGTSYSNQPQHF.

This clone was seen a handful of times. The chain combines TRBV2 with TRBJ2-2; a weak D match, TRBD2 (6 bases). The V gene lost 7 bases and the J gene lost 0 bases, with 12 bases spanning the gap. In germline, CDR1 is SNHLY, CDR2 FYNNEI. The CDR3 sequence is 15 residues long. CDR3 loop: CASNRGIANTGELFF. Written as DNA, the CDR3 is TGTGCCAGCAATCGCGGGATCGCGAACACCGGGGAGCTGTTTTTT.

This clone has a handful of counts. The rearrangement joins TRBV15 to TRBJ1-2; D ambiguous. CDR1 LNHNV and CDR2 YYDKDF come from the germline V gene (reference sequence). V dropped 0 bases and J dropped 8 bases, with 13 bases sitting between them. This CDR3 has 14 residues. CDR3 protein: CATSRDRLTQGYTF. CDR3 coding DNA: TGTGCCACCAGCAGAGATAGGTTGACCCAAGGCTACACCTTC.

V and J are TRBV15 and TRBJ2-3; D is ambiguous. Germline lookup yields CDR1 LNHNV and CDR2 YYDKDF (reference sequence). CDR3 length equals 15 residues. V was clipped by 0 bases and J by 4 bases, with 11 bases between them. The chain's CDR3 is CATSREGRDADTQYF. The CDR3 nucleotides read TGTGCCACCAGCAGAGAGGGCCGAGACGCAGATACGCAGTATTTT.

The rearrangement joins TRBV7-9 to TRBJ2-7, with no clear D. CDR3 length equals 14 residues. Germline loops: CDR1 SEHNR, CDR2 FQNEAQ (reference sequence). Trimming pared 5 bases from V and 0 bases from J, leaving 11 bases between. This CDR3 reads CASSPRESSYEQYF. In nucleotides, the CDR3 is TGTGCCAGCAGCCCCCGCGAGAGCTCCTACGAGCAGTACTTC.

The V call is TRBV30, the J call TRBJ1-2; D is undetermined. Per the germline V gene, CDR1 is GTSNPN and CDR2 is SVGIG (reference sequence). V was cut by 5 bases and J by 2 bases, with 12 bases left in between. This CDR3 contains 13 residues. The CDR3 loop reads CAWSGDKNYGYTF. CDR3 DNA: TGTGCCTGGTCGGGTGACAAAAACTATGGCTACACCTTC.

The chain is built from TRBV19 and TRBJ1-1; D is undetermined. The CDR3 contains 14 residues. CDR1 and CDR2 from the germline V gene are LNHDA and SQIVND (reference sequence). V shed 3 bases and J shed 5 bases, with 13 bases lying between them. The CDR3 coding sequence is TGTGCCAGTAGTATTCAGGCCAGTAGAACTGAAGCTTTCTTT. Its protein product is CASSIQASRTEAFF.

The V and J genes are TRBV15 and TRBJ2-5; TRBD1 aligns across 9 bases. Per germline, CDR1 LNHNV and CDR2 YYDKDF (reference sequence). The V and J ends lost 0 bases and 1 base, in that order; junction bases with no gene match: 6. This CDR3 spans 17 amino acids. The CDR3 coding sequence is TGTGCCACCAGCAGAGACCTGACAGGGGGAGGCCAAGAGACCCAGTACTTC. As protein: CATSRDLTGGGQETQYF.

In its sample, this clone was seen many times. In the same sample, other DNA sequences code for this CDR3. The gene calls are TRBV15 and TRBJ1-5; D remains ambiguous. CDR3 size: 13 residues. Trimming took 4 bases from V and 0 from J, leaving 4 bases between them. CDR1 LNHNV and CDR2 YYDKDF come from the germline V gene (reference sequence). The CDR3 region has the DNA TGTGCCACCAGCACCAGTAGCAATCAGCCCCAGCATTTT. It translates to CATSTSSNQPQHF.

The chain uses TRBV7-8 and TRBJ2-2, with TRBD2 identical over 9 bases. The CDR3 has 20 amino acids. V lost 11 bases, J lost 4 bases, and 26 bases stayed unmatched. Germline CDR1 is SGHVS and CDR2 is FQNEAQ. The CDR3 region has the DNA TGTGCCGGTGCGTGGATTTCTAGCGGGACAATTGGAAACATCACCGGGGAGCTGTTTTTT. Translating it yields CAGAWISSGTIGNITGELFF. Based on the CDR3 plus reference TRBV7-8 and TRBJ2-2, the full variable domain is GAGVSQSPRYKVAKRGQDVALRCDPISGHVSLFWYQQALGQGPEFLTYFQNEAQLDKSGLPSDRFFAERPEGSVSTLKIQRTQQEDSAVYLCAGAWISSGTIGNITGELFFGEGSRLTVL.

The V call is TRBV30, the J call TRBJ1-2; no firm D call. CDR1 is GTSNPN and CDR2 is SVGIG in the germline V gene (reference sequence). CDR3 size: 12 residues. V lost 1 base and J 6 bases, leaving 9 bases between the germline ends. DNA of the CDR3: TGTGCCTGGAGTGCCAGAACTAATGGCTACACCTTC. Translation: CAWSARTNGYTF. Based on the CDR3 plus reference TRBV30 and TRBJ1-2, the full variable domain is SQTIHQWPATLVQPVGSPLSLECTVEGTSNPNLYWYRQAAGRGLQLLFYSVGIGQISSEVPQNLSASRPQDRQFILSSKKLLLSDSGFYLCAWSARTNGYTFGSGTRLTVV.

The V and J genes are TRBV10-3 and TRBJ1-5; 7 bases match TRBD1. This CDR3 is 13 amino acids long. Unmatched junction bases numbered 3, after V lost 4 bases and J lost 6 bases. Germline V CDR1 and CDR2: ENHRY, SYGVKD. The CDR3 protein is CAISGEGAQPQHF. CDR3 in DNA: TGTGCCATCAGTGGAGAGGGGGCTCAGCCCCAGCATTTT.

The V call is TRBV25-1, the J call TRBJ1-3; 8 nucleotides agree with TRBD1. The CDR3 contains 18 residues. Trimming at V came to 5 bases and at J to 7 bases, leaving 19 bases not matched to a gene. CDR1 and CDR2 (germline): MGHDK, SYGVNS. The CDR3 region has the DNA TGTGCCAGCAGTTTCCCGGGACAGGTATTTGGGACGGGGAACACCATATATTTT. Its translation is CASSFPGQVFGTGNTIYF.

V and J are TRBV7-2 and TRBJ2-1; either TRBD1 or TRBD2 may supply D (6 bases each). The CDR3 has 15 amino acids. V was shortened by 2 bases and J by 0 bases, with 8 bases between the two germline ends. Looked up from germline, CDR1 is SGHTA and CDR2 is FQGNSA. DNA of the CDR3: TGTGCCAGCAGCTTACCGGGGGCCTCCTACAATGAGCAGTTCTTC. Amino acid sequence: CASSLPGASYNEQFF.

This clone was recorded a few times. The rearrangement links TRBV6-5 to TRBJ2-2; a weak D match, TRBD2 (5 bases). Germline V lookup: CDR1 MNHEY, CDR2 SVGAGI. This CDR3 contains 15 residues. Trimming removed 0 bases from V and 6 bases from J, with 11 bases in between. CDR3 bases: TGTGCCAGCAGTTACTCGAGTTGGGGAGCCGGGGAGCTGTTTTTT. This codes for CASSYSSWGAGELFF.

The V gene is TRBV7-9, the J gene TRBJ1-5; 9 bases align to TRBD1. With 5 bases clipped from V and 7 bases from J, the junction kept 6 bases outside the gene matches. The CDR3 loop spans 14 amino acids. Germline V gene lookup returns CDR1 SEHNR and CDR2 FQNEAQ (reference sequence). CDR3 protein: CASSGTGPGQPQHF. In DNA, the CDR3 is TGTGCCAGCAGCGGGACAGGGCCGGGGCAGCCCCAGCATTTT.

Only a few counts were recorded for this clone. The rearrangement uses TRBV6-1 and TRBJ2-7; 7 nucleotides match TRBD1. Trimming took 7 bases from V and 1 from J; bases not matched to a gene: 7. This CDR3 is 14 amino acids long. CDR1 is MNHNS, CDR2 SASEGT, per germline. CDR3 in DNA: TGTGCCAGCACCAAACAGGGGTTATCCTACGAGCAGTACTTC. This translates into CASTKQGLSYEQYF.

To note about this clone: Different DNA sequences within this sample yield the same CDR3. This rearrangement joins TRBV19 to TRBJ2-5; D unclear. Germline V CDR1 and CDR2: LNHDA, SQIVND (reference sequence). V lost 2 bases, J lost 2 bases, and 6 bases lay in between. The CDR3 loop spans 13 amino acids. The CDR3 DNA reads as TGTGCCAGTAGTATATCGGTTCAAGAGACCCAGTACTTC. Its protein product is CASSISVQETQYF.

In its sample, this clone was seen a few times. The J gene is TRBJ2-6, the V gene TRBV5-1; either TRBD1 or TRBD2 may supply D (5 bases each). The germline V gene has CDR1 SGHRS and CDR2 YFSETQ. The CDR3 is 18 residues long. V shed 1 base and J shed 3 bases, with 17 bases lying between them. The CDR3 loop reads CASSLSGRRGSGANVLTF. CDR3 DNA sequence: TGCGCCAGCAGCTTGTCGGGACGAAGGGGAAGTGGGGCCAACGTCCTGACTTTC.

This chain joins TRBV19 and TRBJ1-5; TRBD1 might be the D (6 bases). The V gene lost 2 bases and the J gene lost 3 bases, with 14 bases spanning the gap. Germline V gene data show CDR1 as LNHDA and CDR2 as SQIVND (reference sequence). The CDR3 spans 16 residues. CDR3 protein: CASSIFDRLDNQPQHF. CDR3 nucleotide sequence: TGTGCCAGTAGTATATTCGACAGGTTGGACAATCAGCCCCAGCATTTT.

The V call is TRBV30, the J call TRBJ1-4, with D unclear. Germline values: CDR1 GTSNPN, CDR2 SVGIG (reference sequence). The CDR3 covers 12 residues. V was trimmed by 2 bases and J by 8 bases, leaving 9 bases between them. CDR3 loop: CAWSRIGEKLFF. DNA of the CDR3: TGTGCCTGGAGTAGGATCGGGGAAAAACTGTTTTTT. The variable domain in full, with the rest retrieved from reference TRBV30 and TRBJ1-4, is SQTIHQWPATLVQPVGSPLSLECTVEGTSNPNLYWYRQAAGRGLQLLFYSVGIGQISSEVPQNLSASRPQDRQFILSSKKLLLSDSGFYLCAWSRIGEKLFFGSGTQLSVL.

The chain carries TRBV9 and TRBJ2-1; 12 bases are shared with TRBD2. J gave up 7 bases and V 1 base, and 6 bases lay outside the gene matches. The V gene's germline CDR1 is SGDLS and CDR2 YYNGEE. The CDR3 extends over 16 amino acids. CDR3 sequence (DNA): TGTGCCAGCAGCGTATCGACTAGCGGGAGTTTTAATGAGCAGTTCTTC. Translated: CASSVSTSGSFNEQFF.

The gene calls are TRBV6-6 and TRBJ1-1; D unresolved. From germline, CDR1 is MNHNY and CDR2 SVGAGI (reference sequence). Trimming stripped 0 bases from V and 1 base from J, with 12 bases between. This CDR3 is 16 amino acids long. DNA for the CDR3: TGTGCCAGCAGTTACTCCGACGGACTCTCGAACACTGAAGCTTTCTTT. Translating gives CASSYSDGLSNTEAFF.

This sequence joins TRBV27 and TRBJ2-7, with TRBD2 matching over 7 bases. Germline CDR1 is MNHEY and CDR2 is SMNVEV (reference sequence). This CDR3 region has 15 residues. Germline trimming cut 6 bases from V and 4 bases from J; bases unmatched to any gene: 12. The CDR3: CASRGWGGGDYEQYF. CDR3 nucleotides: TGTGCCAGCAGGGGATGGGGGGGAGGGGATTACGAGCAGTACTTC.

The J gene is TRBJ1-5, the V gene TRBV19; 7 bases align to TRBD1. The trim removed 5 bases at V and 4 bases at J, leaving 8 bases unmatched. This CDR3 spans 15 amino acids. The germline CDR1 and CDR2 sequences are LNHDA and SQIVND (reference sequence). The CDR3 region is CASSLQDRQNQPQHF. In nucleotides, the CDR3 is TGTGCCAGTAGTTTGCAGGACAGGCAAAATCAGCCCCAGCATTTT.